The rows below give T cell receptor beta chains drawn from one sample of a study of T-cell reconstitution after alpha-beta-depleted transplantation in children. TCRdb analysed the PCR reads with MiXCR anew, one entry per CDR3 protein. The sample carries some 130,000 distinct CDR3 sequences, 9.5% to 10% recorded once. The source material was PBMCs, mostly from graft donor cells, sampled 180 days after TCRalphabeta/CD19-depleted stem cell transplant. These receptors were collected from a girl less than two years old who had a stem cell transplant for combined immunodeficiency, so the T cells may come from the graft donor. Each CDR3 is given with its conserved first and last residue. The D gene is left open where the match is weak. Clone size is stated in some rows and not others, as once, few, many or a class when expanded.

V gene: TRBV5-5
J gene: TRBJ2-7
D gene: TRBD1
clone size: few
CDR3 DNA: TGTGCCAGCAGTGACGGCGACAGGGTTCACGAGCAGTACTTC
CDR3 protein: CASSDGDRVHEQYF

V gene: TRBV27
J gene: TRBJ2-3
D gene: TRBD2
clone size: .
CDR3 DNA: TGTGCCAGCCGAAAGGGACTAGCGGGCCTCACAGATACGCAGTATTTT
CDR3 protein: CASRKGLAGLTDTQYF

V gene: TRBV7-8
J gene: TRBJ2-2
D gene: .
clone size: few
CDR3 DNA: TGTGCCAGCAGCTTTAGGCTTGTGTGGCTGAACACCGGGGAGCTGTTTTTT
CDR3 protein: CASSFRLVWLNTGELFF

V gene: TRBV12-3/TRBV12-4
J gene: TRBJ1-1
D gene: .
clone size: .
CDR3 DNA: TGTGCCAGCAGTCCATGGGGAAGCACTGAAGCTTTCTTT
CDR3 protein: CASSPWGSTEAFF

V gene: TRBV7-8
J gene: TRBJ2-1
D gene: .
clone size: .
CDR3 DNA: TGTGCCAGCAGCTTATATCGGGCGGGCCCCTACAATGAGCAGTTCTTC
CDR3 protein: CASSLYRAGPYNEQFF

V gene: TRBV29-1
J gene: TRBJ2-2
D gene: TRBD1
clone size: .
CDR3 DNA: TGCAGCGTCTCCGGACAGGGGCGCCGCACCGGGGAGCTGTTTTTT
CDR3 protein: CSVSGQGRRTGELFF

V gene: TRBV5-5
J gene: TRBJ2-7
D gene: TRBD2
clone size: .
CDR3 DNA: TGTGCCAGCAGCTTAGCGGGGTGGTCCTACGAGCAGTACTTC
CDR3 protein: CASSLAGWSYEQYF

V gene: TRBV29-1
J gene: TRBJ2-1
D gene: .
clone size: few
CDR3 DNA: TGCAGCGTCGGAGACTATGAGCAGTTCTTC
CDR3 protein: CSVGDYEQFF

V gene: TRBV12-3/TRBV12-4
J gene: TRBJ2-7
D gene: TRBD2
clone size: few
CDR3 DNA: TGTGCCAGCAGTTCGGGACTAGCGGCGCCTTACGAGCAGTACTTC
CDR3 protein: CASSSGLAAPYEQYF

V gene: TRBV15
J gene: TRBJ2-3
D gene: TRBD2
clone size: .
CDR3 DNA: TGTGCCACCAGCACCGATTTCGGGGGGGTCTCAGATACGCAGTATTTT
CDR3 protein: CATSTDFGGVSDTQYF

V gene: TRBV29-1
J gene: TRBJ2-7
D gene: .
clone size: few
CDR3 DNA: TGCAGCGTTTCCCCACTGGGAGCCTACGAGCAGTACTTC
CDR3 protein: CSVSPLGAYEQYF

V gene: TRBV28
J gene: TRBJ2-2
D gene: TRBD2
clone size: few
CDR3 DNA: TGTGCCAGCAGTTTAGGGACTAGGAAGAACACCGGGGAGCTGTTTTTT
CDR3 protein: CASSLGTRKNTGELFF

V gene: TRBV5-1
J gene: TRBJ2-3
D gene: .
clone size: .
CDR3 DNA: TGCGCCAGCAGCTGGATCCGCGGGGGCACCAAAGATACGCAGTATTTT
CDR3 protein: CASSWIRGGTKDTQYF

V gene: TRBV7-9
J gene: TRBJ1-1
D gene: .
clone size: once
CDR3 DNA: TGTGCCAGCAGCCACCCGAGGAACACTGAAGCTTTCTTT
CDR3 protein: CASSHPRNTEAFF

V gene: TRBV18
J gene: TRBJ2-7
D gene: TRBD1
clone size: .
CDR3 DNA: TGTGCCAGCTCACCATCCGGGACAGGGAGGAGGTTCTACGAGCAGTACTTC
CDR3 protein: CASSPSGTGRRFYEQYF

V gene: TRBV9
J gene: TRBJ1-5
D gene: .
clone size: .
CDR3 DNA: TGTGCCAGCAGCGTTCACGGCGATAGCAATCAGCCCCAGCATTTT
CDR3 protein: CASSVHGDSNQPQHF

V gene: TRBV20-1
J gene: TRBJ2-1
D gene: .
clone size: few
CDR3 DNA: TGCAGTGCTTGGGGGAGAGGTAGTAATGAGCAGTTCTTC
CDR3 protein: CSAWGRGSNEQFF

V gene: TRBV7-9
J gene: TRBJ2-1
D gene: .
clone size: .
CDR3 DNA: TGTGCCAGCAGCTTAACGGTGCTGAGCTCCTACAATGAGCAGTTCTTC
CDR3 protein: CASSLTVLSSYNEQFF

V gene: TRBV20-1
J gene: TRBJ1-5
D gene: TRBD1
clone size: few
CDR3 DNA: TGCAGTGCTCCTGGGACAGGGCCGAATCAGCCCCAGCATTTT
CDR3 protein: CSAPGTGPNQPQHF

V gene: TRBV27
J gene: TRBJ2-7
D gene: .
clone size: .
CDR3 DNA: TGTGCCAGCAGTTTTTTTCCTACCTACGAGCAGTACTTC
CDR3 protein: CASSFFPTYEQYF

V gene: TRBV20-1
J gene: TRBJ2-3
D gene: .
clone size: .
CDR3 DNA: TGCAGTGCGGACCAGGCGGATACGCAGTATTTT
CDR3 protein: CSADQADTQYF

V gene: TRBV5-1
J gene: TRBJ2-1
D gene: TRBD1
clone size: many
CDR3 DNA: TGCGCCAGCAGCCCCGGGACAGCGCGTCACAATGAGCAGTTCTTC
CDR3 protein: CASSPGTARHNEQFF

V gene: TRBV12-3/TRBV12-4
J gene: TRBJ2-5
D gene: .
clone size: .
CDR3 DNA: TGTGCCAGCAGTGTGGCCTACCCAGAGACCCAGTACTTC
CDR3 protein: CASSVAYPETQYF

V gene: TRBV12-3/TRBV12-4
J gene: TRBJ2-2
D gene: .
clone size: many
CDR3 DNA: TGTGCCAGCAGACTAGCCGGCAGTGAGGAGCTGTTTTTT
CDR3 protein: CASRLAGSEELFF